This is a list of T cell receptor beta chains from one sample in a study of human T cells and chemical hapten exposure. TCRdb reanalysed the RACE reads using MiXCR and keeps one entry per CDR3 protein. The sample includes approximately 97,000 distinct CDR3 sequences, roughly 11% of them seen just once. The sample here was whole blood, taken in connection with sensitization to the hapten diphenylcyclopropenone (DPC). All receptors derive from a woman aged 40-49 years with alopecia areata. Some clones in this sample may be carry-over from other donors' samples. Both conserved end residues are part of each CDR3. Fields, in order: J gene, D gene, clone size, V gene, CDR3 protein. D genes are given only for firm matches. Not all rows give a size; the values are once, few, many and, for expanded clones, a class.

TRBJ2-3	.	many	TRBV11-2	CASSLWGGTADTQYF
TRBJ1-1	.	few	TRBV28	CASSLTKTTEAFF
TRBJ2-2	TRBD2	.	TRBV20-1	CSARVAGGPNTGELFF
TRBJ2-1	.	few	TRBV27	CASSLKYLARNNEQFF
TRBJ2-3	.	.	TRBV4-3	CASSQGVGAAASTDTQYF
TRBJ1-5	.	.	TRBV7-9	CASSQQLLPQHF
TRBJ2-4	TRBD2	.	TRBV18	CASSPEASGRNIQYF
TRBJ2-1	TRBD2	many	TRBV11-2	CASTLTSGSSYNEQFF
TRBJ2-1	TRBD2	.	TRBV11-3	CASSSDLAGTYNEQFF
TRBJ2-1	.	many	TRBV29-1	CSVPFWPSYNEQFF
TRBJ1-2	TRBD1	.	TRBV9	CASSHAAGGEGGYTF
TRBJ1-2	.	few	TRBV5-1	CASSPGTVYGYTF
TRBJ1-1	.	.	TRBV7-2	CASSLRLGGPNTEAFF
TRBJ2-3	.	.	TRBV2	CASSVLRSDTQYF
TRBJ1-2	.	.	TRBV4-3	CASSTGQNYGYTF
TRBJ2-5	.	few	TRBV18	CASSDYIPEETQYF
TRBJ1-5	.	many	TRBV21-1	CASSLTHHSFNQPQHF
TRBJ1-1	TRBD1	.	TRBV6-6	CASSYSRGSNTEAFF
TRBJ2-1	TRBD1	many	TRBV5-4	CASSLGDPTGYEQFF
TRBJ2-7	.	few	TRBV19	CASSRDLAYSYEQYF
TRBJ2-7	.	.	TRBV27	CASSLSRFTYEQYF
TRBJ2-3	.	few	TRBV7-2	CASNLGGIASADTQYF